The 4 T cell receptor beta chains reported below all come from one sample, sequenced in a study of T cell responses to AZD1222 COVID-19 vaccine. Generated by immunoSEQ multiplex PCR, the TCRdb table keeps only in-frame clones and is missing some. The data contain roughly 130,000 clones, 75% to 95% of them seen just once; the ten biggest clones take up 2.8%. The input for sequencing was peripheral blood, taken on day 0 of AZD1222 vaccination. Receptors were obtained from an adult in good health.

Written as DNA, the CDR3 is TGTGCCAGTAGTATGAACGGGCAGCCAAATTCACCCCTCCACTTT. This sequence encodes CASSMNGQPNSPLHF. This sequence joins TRBV19 and TRBJ1-6; unclear D gene. CDR1 is LNHDA and CDR2 is SQIVND in the germline V gene (reference sequence). V dropped 3 bases and J dropped 7 bases, with 13 bases sitting between them. The CDR3 length is 15 residues.

The CDR3 reads CASSLGWTSVFNEQFF. The CDR3 region has the DNA TGCGCCAGCAGCTTGGGCTGGACTAGCGTGTTCAATGAGCAGTTCTTC. The J gene is TRBJ2-1, the V gene TRBV5-1; 9 bases fit TRBD2. Per germline, CDR1 SGHRS and CDR2 YFSETQ. Unmatched junction bases numbered 7, after V lost 0 bases and J lost 6 bases. CDR3 size: 16 residues.

This clone was seen only a few times. The chain recombines TRBV28 with TRBJ1-5, with TRBD1 matching over 7 bases. This CDR3 has 14 amino acids. Germline V lookup: CDR1 MDHEN, CDR2 SYDVKM. V trimming: 6 bases; J trimming: 2 bases; junction bases outside the gene matches: 4. The CDR3 here is CASSTTGGNQPQHF. CDR3 sequence (DNA): TGTGCCAGCAGCACTACAGGGGGCAATCAGCCCCAGCATTTT.

The chain uses TRBV11-1 and TRBJ2-1, with TRBD1 matching 8 bases. After removal of 4 bases from V and 14 bases from J, the junction contained 7 bases not matched to a gene. The CDR3 totals 12 residues. Germline V gene sequence: CDR1 SGHAT, CDR2 FQDESV (reference sequence). CDR3 loop: CASSSRTGTKFF. The CDR3 region has the DNA TGTGCCAGCAGCTCCCGGACAGGGACGAAGTTCTTC.